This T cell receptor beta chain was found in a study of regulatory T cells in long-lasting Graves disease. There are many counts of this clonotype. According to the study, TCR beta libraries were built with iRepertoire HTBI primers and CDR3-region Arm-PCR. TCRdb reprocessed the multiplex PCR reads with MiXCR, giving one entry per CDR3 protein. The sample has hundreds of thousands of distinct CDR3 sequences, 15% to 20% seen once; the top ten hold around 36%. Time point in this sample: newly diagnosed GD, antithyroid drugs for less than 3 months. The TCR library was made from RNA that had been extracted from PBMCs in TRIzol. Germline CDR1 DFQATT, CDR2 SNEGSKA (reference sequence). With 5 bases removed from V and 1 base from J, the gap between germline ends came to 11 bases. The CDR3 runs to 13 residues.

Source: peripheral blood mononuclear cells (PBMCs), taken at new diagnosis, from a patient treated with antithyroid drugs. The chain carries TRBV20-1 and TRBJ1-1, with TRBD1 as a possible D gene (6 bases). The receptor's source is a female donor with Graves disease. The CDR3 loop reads CSAGGQSNTEAFF. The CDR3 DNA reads TGCAGTGCTGGCGGACAGTCGAACACTGAAGCTTTCTTT.